These T cell receptor beta chains were read from a single sample in a study of tumor-infiltrating lymphocytes in localized non-small cell lung cancer. The data were produced by immunoSEQ multiplex PCR, yet TCRdb's version contains in-frame clones alone and is incomplete. In the table there are about 13,000 clones, approximately 74% of which are singletons. Sequenced sample: uninvolved lung tissue not adjacent to the tumor. These receptor sequences come from a human donor with non-small cell lung cancer. CDR3s include the opening cysteine and the closing phenylalanine or tryptophan. The order of the fields is V gene, J gene, CDR3 protein.

>TRBV30|TRBJ1-1
CAGYDKLSGWHTEAFF
>TRBV19|TRBJ1-4
CASSQTATNEKLFF
>TRBV6-5|TRBJ2-5
CASRGMETQYF
>TRBV6-1|TRBJ2-7
CASSRQGKSYEQYF
>TRBV7-1|TRBJ2-7
CASSLNAGHYEQYF
>TRBV27|TRBJ2-7
CASSFSFGASYEQYF
>TRBV28|TRBJ2-6
CASSSQSTGDGANVLTF
>TRBV11-3|TRBJ2-7
CASSLGGTGVSEQYF
>TRBV2|TRBJ1-2
CASLAGRTYGYTF
>TRBV7-3|TRBJ2-6
CASSPTAIWTGGSGANVLTF
>TRBV30|TRBJ1-1
CAWRVGTRAFF
>TRBV7-2|TRBJ1-5
CASSQLRGEGQPQHF
>TRBV27|TRBJ2-1
CASSLTGEQFF
>TRBV11-2|TRBJ2-3
CASSSIGGAGDTQYF
>TRBV7-8|TRBJ2-7
CASSPEGRAVNF
>TRBV27|TRBJ1-4
CASSPSGFPNEKLFF
>TRBV15|TRBJ2-7
CATSRDLAGAQYF
>TRBV29-1|TRBJ2-7
CSYRVSYEQYF
>TRBV11-3|TRBJ2-7
CASSLSPGYEQYF